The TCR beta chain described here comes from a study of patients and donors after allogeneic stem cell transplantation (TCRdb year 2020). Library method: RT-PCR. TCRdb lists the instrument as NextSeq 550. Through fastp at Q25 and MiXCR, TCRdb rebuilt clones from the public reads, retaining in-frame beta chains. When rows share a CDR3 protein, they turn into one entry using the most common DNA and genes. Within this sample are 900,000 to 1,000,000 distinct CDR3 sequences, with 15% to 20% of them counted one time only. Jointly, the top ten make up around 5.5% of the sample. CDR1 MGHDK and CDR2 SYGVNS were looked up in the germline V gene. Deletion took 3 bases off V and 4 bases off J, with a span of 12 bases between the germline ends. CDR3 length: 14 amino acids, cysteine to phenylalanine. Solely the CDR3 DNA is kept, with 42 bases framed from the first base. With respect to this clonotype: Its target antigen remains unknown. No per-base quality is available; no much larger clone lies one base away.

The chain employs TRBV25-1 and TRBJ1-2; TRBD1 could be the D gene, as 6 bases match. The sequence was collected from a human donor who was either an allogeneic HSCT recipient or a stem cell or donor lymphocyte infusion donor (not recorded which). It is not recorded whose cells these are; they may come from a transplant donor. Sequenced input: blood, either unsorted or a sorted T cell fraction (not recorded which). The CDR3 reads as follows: CASSDLDRIYGYTF. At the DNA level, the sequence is TGTGCCAGCAGTGACCTAGACAGGATCTATGGCTACACCTTC.